The TCR beta chain under discussion was sequenced for a study of vaccination effects on CD4 cells after COVID-19. About the study: The ViraFEST assay expanded antigen-specific CD4+ T cells with viral peptide pools before sequencing. The participants, recipients of two vaccine doses, got either BNT162b2 or mRNA-1273. Study conclusions and caveats: Common cold coronaviruses were cross-recognized by only 1 of 255 vaccine-induced clones in healthy vaccinees.

After less than twelve days in culture, the CD4+ T cells were isolated. With respect to this clone: Its antigen is undetermined.

Measured with immunoSEQ multiplex PCR; TCRdb has only the in-frame clones, and not every one. The repertoire consists of roughly 29,000 clones, with 55% to 65% occurring once and the leading ten covering less than 10%. The receptor was isolated from a human donor who received a COVID-19 vaccine. Sequenced material: CD4+ T cells from PBMCs cultured without peptide, taken before COVID-19 vaccination.

In nucleotides, the CDR3 is TGCGCCAGCAGGGGTCCCCTACGGGACACTGAAGCTTTCTTT. This codes for CASRGPLRDTEAFF. This sequence joins TRBV4-1 and TRBJ1-1; D not resolved. V was trimmed by 6 bases and J by 3 bases, leaving 14 bases between them. Germline lookup yields CDR1 MGHRA and CDR2 YSYEKL. This CDR3 comprises 14 residues.